The text below deals with one T cell receptor beta chain. This sample is drawn from a study of blood T cell repertoires in COVID-19. The CDR3 spans 13 residues. V trimming: 6 bases; J trimming: 0 bases; junction bases outside the gene matches: 1. Measured with immunoSEQ multiplex PCR; TCRdb has only the in-frame clones, and not every one. The sample lists 120,000 or so clones; roughly 84% were seen once. Sequencing input: peripheral blood. This TCR derives from a woman in her thirties who had recovered from COVID-19. The chain combines TRBV12-3 or TRBV12-4 with TRBJ1-1, with 7 positions matching TRBD1. The CDR3: CASRGQMNTEAFF. The CDR3 nucleotides are TGTGCCAGCAGGGGACAGATGAACACTGAAGCTTTCTTT.